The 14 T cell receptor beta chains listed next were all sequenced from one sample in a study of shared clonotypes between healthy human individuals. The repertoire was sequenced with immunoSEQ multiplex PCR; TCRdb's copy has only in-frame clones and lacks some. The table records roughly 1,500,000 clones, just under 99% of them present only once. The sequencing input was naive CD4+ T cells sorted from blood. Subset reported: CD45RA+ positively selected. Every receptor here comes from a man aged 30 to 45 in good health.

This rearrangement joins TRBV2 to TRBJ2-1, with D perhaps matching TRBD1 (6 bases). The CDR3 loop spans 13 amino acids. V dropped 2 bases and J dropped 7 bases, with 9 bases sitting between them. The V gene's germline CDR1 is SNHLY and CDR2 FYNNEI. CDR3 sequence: CASSERDTNEQFF. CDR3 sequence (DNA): TGTGCCAGCAGTGAAAGGGACACTAATGAGCAGTTCTTC.

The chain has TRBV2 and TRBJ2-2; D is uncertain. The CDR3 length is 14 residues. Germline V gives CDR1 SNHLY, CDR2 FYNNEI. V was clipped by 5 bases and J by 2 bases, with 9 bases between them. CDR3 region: CASSLLGNTGELFF. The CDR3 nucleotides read TGTGCCAGCAGTCTATTGGGAAACACCGGGGAGCTGTTTTTT.

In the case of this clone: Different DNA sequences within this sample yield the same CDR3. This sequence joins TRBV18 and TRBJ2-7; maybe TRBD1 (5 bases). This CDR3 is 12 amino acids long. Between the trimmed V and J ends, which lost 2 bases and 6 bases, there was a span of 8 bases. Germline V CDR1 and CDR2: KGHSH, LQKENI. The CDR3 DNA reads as TGTGCCAGCTCACCAGAGACAGCCGAGCAGTACTTC. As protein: CASSPETAEQYF.

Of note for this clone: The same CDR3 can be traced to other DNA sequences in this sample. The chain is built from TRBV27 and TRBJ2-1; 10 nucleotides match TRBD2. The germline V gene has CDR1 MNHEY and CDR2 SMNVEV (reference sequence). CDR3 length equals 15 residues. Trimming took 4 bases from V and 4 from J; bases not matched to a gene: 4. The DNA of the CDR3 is TGTGCCAGCAGTTCAGGACTAGCGGCTTACAATGAGCAGTTCTTC. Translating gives CASSSGLAAYNEQFF.

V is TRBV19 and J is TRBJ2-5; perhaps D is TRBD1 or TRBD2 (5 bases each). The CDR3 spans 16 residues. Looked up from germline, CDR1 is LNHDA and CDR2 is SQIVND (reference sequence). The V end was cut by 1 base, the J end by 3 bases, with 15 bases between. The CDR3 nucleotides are TGTGCCAGTAGTATAGGGGCAGGGACGGGCAAAGAGACCCAGTACTTC. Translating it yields CASSIGAGTGKETQYF.

The CDR3 DNA reads TGCGCCAGCAGCTTGAGCGGGAGGGATAACAATGAGCAGTTCTTC. It encodes CASSLSGRDNNEQFF. The chain joins TRBV5-1 to TRBJ2-1, with 10 bases aligning to TRBD2. The germline gives CDR1 SGHRS, CDR2 YFSETQ. The CDR3 spans 15 residues. Trimming cost V 1 base and J 5 bases; bases outside gene matches: 3.

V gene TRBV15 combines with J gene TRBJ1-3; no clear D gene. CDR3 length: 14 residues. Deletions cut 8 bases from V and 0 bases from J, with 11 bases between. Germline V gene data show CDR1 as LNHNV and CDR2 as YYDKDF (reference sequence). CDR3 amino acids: CATSGTVSGNTIYF. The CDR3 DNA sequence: TGTGCCACCTCCGGTACAGTCTCTGGAAACACCATATATTTT.

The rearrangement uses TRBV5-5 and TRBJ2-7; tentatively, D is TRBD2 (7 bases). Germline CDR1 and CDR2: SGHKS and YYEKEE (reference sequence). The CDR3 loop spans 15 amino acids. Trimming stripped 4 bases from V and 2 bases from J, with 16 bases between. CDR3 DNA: TGTGCCAGCAGCCGCTGGGGGGGACAACCCTACGAGCAGTACTTC. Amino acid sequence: CASSRWGGQPYEQYF. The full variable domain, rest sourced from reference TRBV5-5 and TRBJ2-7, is DAGVTQSPTHLIKTRGQQVTLRCSPISGHKSVSWYQQVLGQGPQFIFQYYEKEERGRGNFPDRFSARQFPNYSSELNVNALLLGDSALYLCASSRWGGQPYEQYFGPGTRLTVT.

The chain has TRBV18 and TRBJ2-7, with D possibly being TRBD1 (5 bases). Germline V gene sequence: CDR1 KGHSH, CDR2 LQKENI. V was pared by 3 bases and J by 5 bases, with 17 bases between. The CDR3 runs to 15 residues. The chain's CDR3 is CASSPLIGAVHEQYF. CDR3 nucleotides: TGTGCCAGCTCACCCTTAATAGGGGCCGTGCACGAGCAGTACTTC.

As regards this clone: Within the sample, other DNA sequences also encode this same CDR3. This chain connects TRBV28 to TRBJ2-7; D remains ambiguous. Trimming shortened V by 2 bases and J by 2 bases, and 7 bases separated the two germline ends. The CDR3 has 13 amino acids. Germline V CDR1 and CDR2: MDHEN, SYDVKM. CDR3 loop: CASSLSGTYEQYF. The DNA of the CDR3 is TGTGCCAGCAGTTTAAGTGGGACCTACGAGCAGTACTTC.

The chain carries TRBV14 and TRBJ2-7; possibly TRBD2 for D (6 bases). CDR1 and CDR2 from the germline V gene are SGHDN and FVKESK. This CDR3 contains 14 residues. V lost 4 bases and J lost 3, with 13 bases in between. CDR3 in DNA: TGTGCCAGCAGCCCTAAGGGACTTAACTACGAGCAGTACTTC. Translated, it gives CASSPKGLNYEQYF.

CDR3 amino acids: CASSQGEFNQPQHF. CDR3 bases: TGCGCCAGCAGCCAGGGGGAATTCAATCAGCCCCAGCATTTT. V gene TRBV5-1 combines with J gene TRBJ1-5; 7 bases map to TRBD1. The V and J ends lost 4 bases and 3 bases, in that order; junction bases with no gene match: 4. This CDR3 spans 14 amino acids. Germline-derived CDR1 and CDR2 are SGHRS and YFSETQ.

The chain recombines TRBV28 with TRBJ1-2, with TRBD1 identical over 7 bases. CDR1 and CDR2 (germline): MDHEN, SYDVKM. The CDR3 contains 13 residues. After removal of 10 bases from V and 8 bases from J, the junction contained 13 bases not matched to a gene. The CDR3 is CATGWRGRVGYTF. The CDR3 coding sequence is TGTGCCACCGGCTGGAGGGGGCGGGTAGGCTACACCTTC.

CDR3 nucleotides: TGTGCCAGCTACAACAGGGGCCCATATGGCTACACCTTC. This sequence encodes CASYNRGPYGYTF. The chain carries TRBV28 and TRBJ1-2; 7 bases line up with TRBD1. Germline-derived CDR1 and CDR2 are MDHEN and SYDVKM. CDR3 length: 13 residues. Trimming took 8 bases from V and 5 from J; bases not matched to a gene: 8.